This passage covers 12 T cell receptor beta chains from one sample sequenced in a study of blood T cell repertoires in COVID-19. Profiled with immunoSEQ multiplex PCR; TCRdb holds only in-frame clones, not every one. In the table there are 350,000 to 450,000 clones, 85% to 90% of which are singletons. The sample comprised PBMCs or T cells enriched from blood (not recorded which). Receptors were obtained from a woman younger than 45 who had recovered from COVID-19.

CDR3 protein: CASSLRGRPDSGNTIYF. For the CDR3, the DNA is TGTGCCAGCAGCTTAAGGGGGCGGCCGGACTCTGGAAACACCATATATTTT. The chain uses TRBV7-3 and TRBJ1-3, with TRBD1 as a possible D gene (6 bases). This CDR3 spans 17 amino acids. The V end was cut by 1 base, the J end by 0 bases, with 13 bases between. Germline CDR1 reads SGHTA; CDR2 reads FQGTGA. Variable domain in full (rest from reference TRBV7-3 and TRBJ1-3): GAGVSQTPSNKVTEKGKYVELRCDPISGHTALYWYRQSLGQGPEFLIYFQGTGAADDSGLPNDRFFAVRPEGSVSTLKIQRTERGDSAVYLCASSLRGRPDSGNTIYFGEGSWLTVV.

This clone was detected once. This chain connects TRBV30 to TRBJ1-5, with a possible D match to TRBD1 (5 bases). Germline assignment: CDR1 GTSNPN and CDR2 SVGIG (reference sequence). V shed 7 bases and J shed 2 bases, with 15 bases lying between them. CDR3 length: 14 amino acids. CDR3 residues: CAFRDTSGNQPQHF. The DNA for the CDR3 is TGTGCCTTCAGGGATACCTCCGGCAATCAGCCCCAGCATTTT.

V is TRBV19 and J is TRBJ2-3; tentatively, D is TRBD1 (6 bases). V lost 4 bases to trimming and J lost 2 bases, with 13 bases between them. The CDR3 extends over 15 amino acids. Germline V gene sequence: CDR1 LNHDA, CDR2 SQIVND (reference sequence). The CDR3 region is CASSNPHRATDTQYF. CDR3 DNA: TGTGCCAGTAGTAATCCACACAGGGCCACAGATACGCAGTATTTT.

This clone was seen once. V usage is TRBV18 and J usage is TRBJ1-1; 7 bases map to TRBD1. The junction had 8 bases not matched to a gene; V was cut back by 2 bases and J by 5 bases. CDR3 length: 15 residues. The germline CDR1 and CDR2 sequences are KGHSH and LQKENI. The CDR3 DNA is TGTGCCAGCTCACCAGCGGACAGGTGGGGAACTGAAGCTTTCTTT. Its translation: CASSPADRWGTEAFF.

V gene TRBV19 combines with J gene TRBJ1-2, with a weak D call TRBD1 (5 bases). Germline V gene data show CDR1 as LNHDA and CDR2 as SQIVND (reference sequence). This CDR3 spans 16 amino acids. The germline V and J ends were trimmed by 4 bases and 2 bases, with 17 bases remaining between them. The chain's CDR3 is CASSTRAGQYNYGYTF. The CDR3 DNA reads as TGTGCCAGTAGTACCCGGGCAGGGCAGTACAACTATGGCTACACCTTC.

This rearrangement joins TRBV5-1 to TRBJ1-5; D may be TRBD1 (5 bases). Deletions cut 0 bases from V and 2 bases from J, with 12 bases between. This CDR3 has 16 amino acids. CDR1 is SGHRS and CDR2 is YFSETQ in the germline V gene. CDR3 nucleotides: TGCGCCAGCAGCTTGGAACCCCAGGGCGGCAATCAGCCCCAGCATTTT. Translated: CASSLEPQGGNQPQHF.

This clone has just one count. This chain links TRBV30 with TRBJ2-2, with 10 nucleotides matching TRBD1. CDR1 and CDR2 (germline): GTSNPN, SVGIG (reference sequence). The CDR3 is 16 residues long. The V and J ends lost 2 bases and 6 bases, in that order; junction bases with no gene match: 9. The CDR3 is CAWSLQAGQGSGELFF. CDR3 coding DNA: TGTGCCTGGAGTCTTCAAGCGGGACAGGGGTCCGGGGAGCTGTTTTTT.

The J gene is TRBJ1-1, the V gene TRBV15, with D tentatively TRBD1 (5 bases). Per germline, CDR1 LNHNV and CDR2 YYDKDF (reference sequence). Trimming removed 0 bases at V and 5 bases at J, with 13 bases between. This CDR3 has 15 residues. CDR3 sequence (DNA): TGTGCCACCAGCAGAGAGAAAGGGGTGGGAACTGAAGCTTTCTTT. Encoded protein: CATSREKGVGTEAFF. Variable domain in full (rest from reference TRBV15 and TRBJ1-1): DAMVIQNPRYQVTQFGKPVTLSCSQTLNHNVMYWYQQKSSQAPKLLFHYYDKDFNNEADTPDNFQSRRPNTSFCFLDIRSPGLGDTAMYLCATSREKGVGTEAFFGQGTRLTVV.

This clone was observed a single time. This chain uses TRBV30 with TRBJ1-3, with D unclear. Trimming pared 2 bases from V and 0 bases from J, leaving 11 bases between. The CDR3 is 15 residues long. The germline CDR1 and CDR2 sequences are GTSNPN and SVGIG (reference sequence). The CDR3 DNA sequence: TGTGCCTGGAGTAGGGAGGGCCTCTCTGGAAACACCATATATTTT. This codes for CAWSREGLSGNTIYF.

The rearrangement uses TRBV28 and TRBJ1-5; D might be TRBD1 (6 bases). CDR1 and CDR2 from the germline V gene are MDHEN and SYDVKM. This CDR3 contains 15 residues. V dropped 5 bases and J dropped 6 bases, with 17 bases sitting between them. The CDR3 coding sequence is TGTGCCAGCAGTCCTCTCAGCAGGGGTCTTCAGCCCCAGCATTTT. As protein: CASSPLSRGLQPQHF.

This chain joins TRBV13 and TRBJ1-2; 8 bases align to TRBD1. This CDR3 has 14 amino acids. With V trimmed by 9 bases and J by 7 bases, 13 bases remained unmatched. Germline V gene data show CDR1 as PRHDT and CDR2 as FYEKMQ (reference sequence). The CDR3 loop reads CASKFSDRGPGYTF. The CDR3 DNA is TGTGCCAGTAAATTTTCCGACAGGGGCCCTGGCTACACCTTC. Full variable domain (rest looked up from reference TRBV13 and TRBJ1-2): AAGVIQSPRHLIKEKRETATLKCYPIPRHDTVYWYQQGPGQDPQFLISFYEKMQSDKGSIPDRFSAQQFSDYHSELNMSSLELGDSALYFCASKFSDRGPGYTFGSGTRLTVV.

V is TRBV11-2 and J is TRBJ1-3, with D possibly TRBD1 on 5 matching bases. V dropped 4 bases and J dropped 1 base, with 11 bases sitting between them. The CDR3 has 15 amino acids. Germline values: CDR1 SGHAT, CDR2 FQNNGV. The CDR3 DNA follows: TGTGCCAGCAGCTCCTTCGCAGGGTCTGGAAACACCATATATTTT. Amino acid sequence: CASSSFAGSGNTIYF.